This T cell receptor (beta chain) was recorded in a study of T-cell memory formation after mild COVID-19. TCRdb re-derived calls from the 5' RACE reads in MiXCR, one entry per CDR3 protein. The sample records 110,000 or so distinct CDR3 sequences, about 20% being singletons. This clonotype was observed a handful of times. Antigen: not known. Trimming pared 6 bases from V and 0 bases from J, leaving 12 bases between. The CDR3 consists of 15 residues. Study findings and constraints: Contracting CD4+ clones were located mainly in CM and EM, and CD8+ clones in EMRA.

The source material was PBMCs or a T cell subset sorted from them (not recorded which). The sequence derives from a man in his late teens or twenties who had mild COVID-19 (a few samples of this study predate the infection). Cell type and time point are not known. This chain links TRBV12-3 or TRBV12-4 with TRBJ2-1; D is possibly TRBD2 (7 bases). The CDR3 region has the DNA TGTGCCAGCAGGGGGAGGGGGAGCTCCTACAATGAGCAGTTCTTC. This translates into CASRGRGSSYNEQFF.